The 23 T cell receptor beta chains below were found in one sample sequenced in a study of CD8 T cells in ankylosing spondylitis. MiXCR, applied by TCRdb to the 5' RACE reads, yields one record per CDR3 protein. Of a few hundred thousand distinct CDR3 sequences listed, around a tenth are singletons. Sample: blood, either unsorted or a sorted T cell fraction (not recorded which). These receptors were obtained from a male donor with ankylosing spondylitis or in good health (not recorded which).

The table lists this clonotype with a few counts. The chain is built from TRBV12-3 or TRBV12-4 and TRBJ2-3; D is undetermined. CDR3 size: 13 residues. V shed 6 bases and J shed 5 bases, with 12 bases lying between them. DNA for the CDR3: TGTGCCAGCAGCGCACAGCAGAGAGATACGCAGTATTTT. Translated: CASSAQQRDTQYF.

This clonotype was recorded many times. The chain recombines TRBV20-1 with TRBJ2-5; 8 bases agree with TRBD1. CDR1 is DFQATT, CDR2 SNEGSKA, per germline (reference sequence). This CDR3 has 16 amino acids. Unmatched junction bases numbered 9, after V lost 0 bases and J lost 3 bases. For the CDR3, the DNA is TGCAGTGCTAGAGATCGGGCAGGGGGCTCTAAAGAGACCCAGTACTTC. It yields the protein CSARDRAGGSKETQYF.

This clonotype was counted at least ten times. The V call is TRBV24-1, the J call TRBJ2-4, with a weak D call TRBD2 (5 bases). CDR1 is KGHDR, CDR2 SFDVKD, per germline. Trimming pared 2 bases from V and 4 bases from J, leaving 8 bases between. The CDR3 totals 14 residues. CDR3 bases: TGTGCCACCAGTGATTCGTGGGAGAAAAACATTCAGTACTTC. It yields the protein CATSDSWEKNIQYF.

This clonotype was recorded at least ten times. The chain has TRBV12-3 or TRBV12-4 and TRBJ2-3, with a possible D match to TRBD1 (8 bases). The length of the CDR3 is 13 residues. With 5 bases removed from V and 9 bases from J, the gap between germline ends came to 15 bases. CDR3 DNA: TGTGCCAGCAGTCCAGGACAGGGAGGGACGCAGTATTTT. This encodes CASSPGQGGTQYF.

This clonotype was found many times. The J gene is TRBJ2-1, the V gene TRBV5-1, with a possible D match to TRBD1 (6 bases). The V gene lost 5 bases and the J gene lost 4 bases, with 13 bases spanning the gap. The CDR3 has 14 residues. The germline V gene has CDR1 SGHRS and CDR2 YFSETQ. Here the CDR3 reads CASRKDRTYNEQFF. CDR3 nucleotides: TGCGCCAGCAGGAAGGACAGAACATACAATGAGCAGTTCTTC. Together with reference TRBV5-1 and TRBJ2-1, the CDR3 gives the full variable domain: KAGVTQTPRYLIKTRGQQVTLSCSPISGHRSVSWYQQTPGQGLQFLFEYFSETQRNKGNFPGRFSGRQFSNSRSEMNVSTLELGDSALYLCASRKDRTYNEQFFGPGTRLTVL.

This clonotype was counted many times. The genes are TRBV12-3 or TRBV12-4 and TRBJ2-3, with TRBD2 matching over 11 bases. J was trimmed by 8 bases and V by 5 bases; bases with no gene match: 12. The CDR3 runs to 16 residues. In DNA form, the CDR3 reads TGTGCCAGCAGTCCTTGGCTAGCGGGGGGAGGGAGTACGCAGTATTTT. This encodes CASSPWLAGGGSTQYF.

The sample holds many counts of this clonotype. The rearrangement uses TRBV6-2 or TRBV6-3 and TRBJ1-5; D unclear. The CDR3 consists of 14 residues. V was shortened by 6 bases and J by 4 bases, with 13 bases between the two germline ends. The V gene's germline CDR1 is MNHEY and CDR2 SVGEGT. The CDR3 spells CASRYSWENQPQHF. DNA of the CDR3: TGTGCCAGCAGGTATTCATGGGAGAATCAGCCCCAGCATTTT.

This CDR3 is CASKTSGSGTDTQYF. CDR3 bases: TGTGCCAGCAAGACTAGCGGGAGTGGAACAGATACGCAGTATTTT. V and J are TRBV3-1 and TRBJ2-3; 12 bases agree with TRBD2. The CDR3 has 15 residues. The germline V gene has CDR1 LGHDT and CDR2 YNNKEL (reference sequence). The trim removed 7 bases at V and 3 bases at J, leaving 5 bases unmatched.

This clonotype has a handful of counts. This chain uses TRBV27 with TRBJ1-2; D is perhaps TRBD1 (6 bases). V was clipped by 6 bases and J by 3 bases, with 11 bases between them. Germline lookup yields CDR1 MNHEY and CDR2 SMNVEV (reference sequence). The CDR3 is made up of 13 amino acids. The CDR3 DNA reads as TGTGCCAGCAGCCTGGACAGTGACTATGGCTACACCTTC. Translating gives CASSLDSDYGYTF.

Many counts were recorded for this clonotype. The chain joins TRBV5-1 to TRBJ2-5, with a possible D match to TRBD2 (5 bases). The germline gives CDR1 SGHRS, CDR2 YFSETQ. This CDR3 region has 15 residues. V lost 1 base and J 1 base, leaving 11 bases between the germline ends. This CDR3 is CASSLTPAGQETQYF. DNA for the CDR3: TGCGCCAGCAGCTTGACGCCGGCGGGCCAAGAGACCCAGTACTTC.

This clonotype was seen at least ten times. V and J are TRBV4-1 and TRBJ2-3; D not certain. Germline CDR1 reads MGHRA; CDR2 reads YSYEKL. Trimming pared 4 bases from V and 3 bases from J, leaving 11 bases between. The CDR3 covers 14 residues. The CDR3 DNA sequence: TGCGCCAGCAGCCCCCATCGCCAAACAGATACGCAGTATTTT. Residues: CASSPHRQTDTQYF.

Ten or more counts support this clonotype. The gene calls are TRBV11-2 and TRBJ1-4; D possibly corresponds to TRBD1 (6 bases). Trimming took off 1 base at V and 6 bases at J, with 12 bases between the two ends. CDR1 is SGHAT, CDR2 FQNNGV, per germline. The CDR3 consists of 15 residues. Here the CDR3 reads CASSLGAGVDEKLFF. The CDR3 DNA reads as TGTGCCAGCAGCTTAGGGGCAGGGGTTGATGAAAAACTGTTTTTT.

In this sample, this clonotype turned up many times. J is TRBJ2-1 and V is TRBV20-1, with 13 positions matching TRBD2. J gave up 4 bases and V 6 bases, and 9 bases lay outside the gene matches. CDR1 and CDR2 from the germline V gene are DFQATT and SNEGSKA (reference sequence). The CDR3 contains 16 residues. The CDR3 reads CSAKGRTSGSYNEQFF. DNA of the CDR3: TGCAGTGCCAAGGGACGGACTAGCGGGAGTTACAATGAGCAGTTCTTC.

There are many counts of this clonotype. The genes are TRBV12-3 or TRBV12-4 and TRBJ2-1; the D call may be TRBD1 or TRBD2 (5 bases each). CDR3 length: 14 residues. Trimming stripped 6 bases from V and 6 bases from J, with 15 bases between. The CDR3 sequence is CASRALGPINEQFF. The CDR3 DNA follows: TGTGCCAGCAGGGCCCTGGGACCCATCAATGAGCAGTTCTTC.

In this sample, this clonotype turned up many times. The chain recombines TRBV5-1 with TRBJ1-2, with a tentative D call TRBD1 (5 bases). V shed 0 bases and J shed 7 bases, with 10 bases lying between them. Germline V gives CDR1 SGHRS, CDR2 YFSETQ. The CDR3 sequence is 13 residues long. CDR3 nucleotide sequence: TGCGCCAGCAGCTTGGGACTCCAGGGTGGCTACACCTTC. It translates to CASSLGLQGGYTF. The full variable domain, rest sourced from reference TRBV5-1 and TRBJ1-2, is KAGVTQTPRYLIKTRGQQVTLSCSPISGHRSVSWYQQTPGQGLQFLFEYFSETQRNKGNFPGRFSGRQFSNSRSEMNVSTLELGDSALYLCASSLGLQGGYTFGSGTRLTVV.

This clonotype was seen repeatedly, ten times or more. V and J are TRBV15 and TRBJ2-7; a possible D gene is TRBD2 (5 bases). Germline V gene sequence: CDR1 LNHNV, CDR2 YYDKDF (reference sequence). CDR3 length equals 15 residues. Trimming pared 1 base from V and 3 bases from J, leaving 13 bases between. CDR3 amino acids: CATSRGGLTNYEQYF. The CDR3 DNA reads TGTGCCACCAGCAGAGGCGGACTTACAAACTACGAGCAGTACTTC.

The sample holds one count of this clonotype. V usage is TRBV5-6 and J usage is TRBJ2-2; TRBD2 might be the D (6 bases). The CDR3 runs 14 residues. The germline gives CDR1 SGHDT, CDR2 YYEEEE. V lost 5 bases and J lost 2, with 10 bases in between. The CDR3 DNA sequence: TGTGCCAGCAGGAGTAGCGGAAACACCGGGGAGCTGTTTTTT. Protein product: CASRSSGNTGELFF.

The rearrangement links TRBV20-1 to TRBJ2-5, with a weak D call TRBD2 (5 bases). The CDR3 length is 14 residues. V was clipped by 0 bases and J by 1 base, with 9 bases between them. CDR1 is DFQATT and CDR2 is SNEGSKA in the germline V gene (reference sequence). The CDR3, as DNA: TGCAGTGCTAGAGAATCGACTACCCAAGAGACCCAGTACTTC. The encoded protein is CSARESTTQETQYF.

This clonotype came up many times. V is TRBV20-1 and J is TRBJ2-4, with a weak D call TRBD2 (5 bases). The V gene lost 0 bases and the J gene lost 1 base, with 10 bases spanning the gap. Germline V gene data show CDR1 as DFQATT and CDR2 as SNEGSKA (reference sequence). This CDR3 region has 15 residues. This CDR3 is CSARENGEAKNIQYF. The CDR3 nucleotides read TGCAGTGCTAGAGAAAACGGGGAGGCCAAAAACATTCAGTACTTC.

This clonotype was found many times. V is TRBV5-1 and J is TRBJ1-1, with 9 bases lining up with TRBD1. CDR1 SGHRS and CDR2 YFSETQ come from the germline V gene. The CDR3 covers 14 residues. Trimming removed 3 bases from V and 2 bases from J; junction bases left unmatched: 2. CDR3 nucleotide sequence: TGCGCCAGCAGCTGGGACAGGGTTAACACTGAAGCTTTCTTT. Encoded protein: CASSWDRVNTEAFF. Using reference TRBV5-1 and TRBJ1-1 for the parts outside the CDR3, the full variable domain is KAGVTQTPRYLIKTRGQQVTLSCSPISGHRSVSWYQQTPGQGLQFLFEYFSETQRNKGNFPGRFSGRQFSNSRSEMNVSTLELGDSALYLCASSWDRVNTEAFFGQGTRLTVV.

This clonotype was seen many times. The chain is built from TRBV3-1 and TRBJ2-5; 7 nucleotides align to TRBD2. This CDR3 region has 16 residues. Per the germline V gene, CDR1 is LGHDT and CDR2 is YNNKEL (reference sequence). The V and J ends lost 0 bases and 5 bases, in that order; junction bases with no gene match: 9. In DNA form, the CDR3 reads TGTGCCAGCAGCCAAGATCGTCGGGAGGCAATTGAGACCCAGTACTTC. Translation gives CASSQDRREAIETQYF.

This clonotype was picked up many times. The V gene is TRBV12-3 or TRBV12-4, the J gene TRBJ1-2, with 7 bases aligning to TRBD1. The CDR3 is 14 residues long. V lost 0 bases, J lost 8 bases, and 6 bases stayed unmatched. The CDR3 loop reads CASSLAEGARGYTF. For the CDR3, the DNA is TGTGCCAGCAGTTTAGCGGAGGGGGCTAGAGGCTACACCTTC.

This clonotype was recorded at least ten times. The chain carries TRBV10-2 and TRBJ2-5; perhaps TRBD2 as D (5 bases). Germline CDR1 reads WSHSY; CDR2 reads SAAADI. Trimming shortened V by 3 bases and J by 5 bases, and 19 bases separated the two germline ends. The CDR3 is made up of 16 amino acids. The CDR3 region is CASSDKNAGPVETQYF. Written as DNA, the CDR3 is TGCGCCAGCAGTGATAAGAACGCGGGTCCAGTGGAGACCCAGTACTTC.